Below, one T cell receptor (beta chain) is given with its context. There are 16 residues in the CDR3. V trimming: 6 bases; J trimming: 0 bases; junction bases outside the gene matches: 10. Per the germline V gene, CDR1 is SQVTM and CDR2 is ANQGSEA. This sample is part of a study of somatic mutations in cytotoxic T cells in rheumatoid arthritis. Measured with immunoSEQ multiplex PCR; TCRdb has only the in-frame clones, and not every one. This sample has more than 7,500 clones; about 79% occur once, and the top ten carry roughly 36%. The CD4+ and CD8+ fractions came from positive magnetic bead selection and were purity-checked by flow cytometry.

What was sequenced was CD8+ T cells sorted from blood. The chain carries TRBV29-1 and TRBJ2-1; TRBD2 aligns across 8 bases. This TCR derives from an adult with rheumatoid arthritis. The CDR3 reads CSVGGASGYSYNEQFF. For the CDR3, the DNA is TGCAGCGTCGGGGGGGCTAGTGGTTACTCCTACAATGAGCAGTTCTTC.